One TCR beta chain is described in this entry. Its antigen is not known. Amplification used 60 Vbeta primers and 13 Jbeta primers. The method was immunoSEQ multiplex PCR; TCRdb's version includes in-frame clones alone and lacks a portion of them. This sample has about 180,000 clones; over 80% occur once, and the top ten carry more than 1.1%. The CDR3 spans 13 residues. V was clipped by 2 bases and J by 4 bases; unmatched bases: 1. Per the germline V gene, CDR1 is SGHTA and CDR2 is FQGTGA. The data originate from a study of cytomegalovirus exposure and HLA in healthy donors. Overall study results and limits: A few of the chains that were CMV-associated were confirmed in vitro to be specific for CMV antigens. Later analysis associated a missense DCLRE1C variant with TCR beta V- and J-gene trimming.

The sequence derives from a girl aged 5-17 years in good health and CMV-seropositive. The sample comprised PBMCs. The V call is TRBV7-3, the J call TRBJ2-7; TRBD1 agrees at 8 bases. The CDR3 region has the DNA TGTGCCAGCAGCTTAGGGGACAGGTACGAGCAGTACTTC. Amino acids: CASSLGDRYEQYF.